Following are 18 T cell receptor beta chains from one sample sequenced in a study of blood T cell repertoires in COVID-19. Data came from immunoSEQ multiplex PCR; TCRdb stores just in-frame clones and leaves some out. The sample lists about 85,000 clones, more than 70% occurring once. Material for sequencing was peripheral blood. These receptors were collected from a man aged 45-60 years with acute or convalescent COVID-19.

The chain is built from TRBV7-9 and TRBJ1-1; unclear D gene. The CDR3 covers 14 residues. V was cut by 5 bases and J by 1 base, with 11 bases left in between. Per germline, CDR1 SEHNR and CDR2 FQNEAQ (reference sequence). The DNA of the CDR3 is TGTGCCAGCAGCCCTCTTACAGCGAACACTGAAGCTTTCTTT. Its translation is CASSPLTANTEAFF.

CDR3 nucleotides: TGTGCCAGCAGCTTAGACGGGAGTGGCACTGAAGCTTTCTTT. Protein: CASSLDGSGTEAFF. This rearrangement joins TRBV7-3 to TRBJ1-1, with unresolved D. Germline-derived CDR1 and CDR2 are SGHTA and FQGTGA. The CDR3 contains 14 residues. The V end was cut by 2 bases, the J end by 4 bases, with 11 bases between.

Only a few counts were recorded for this clone. V usage is TRBV7-9 and J usage is TRBJ1-1, with 9 nucleotides matching TRBD1. Germline V gene sequence: CDR1 SEHNR, CDR2 FQNEAQ (reference sequence). The CDR3 has 18 residues. V was clipped by 3 bases and J by 1 base; unmatched bases: 12. As DNA, the CDR3 is TGTGCCAGCAGCTTCCTACTTGACAGGGGGGCCTCGAACACTGAAGCTTTCTTT. It specifies CASSFLLDRGASNTEAFF.

The J gene is TRBJ2-7, the V gene TRBV7-3; D gene uncertain. This CDR3 region has 13 residues. V lost 6 bases to trimming and J lost 5 bases, with 14 bases between them. Germline-derived CDR1 and CDR2 are SGHTA and FQGTGA. The CDR3 region is CASRHTYSHEQYV. For the CDR3, the DNA is TGTGCCAGCAGGCATACTTACTCTCACGAGCAGTACGTC.

The V and J genes are TRBV30 and TRBJ1-2; 9 bases are shared with TRBD1. V lost 3 bases and J lost 4; bases outside the gene matches: 3. This CDR3 spans 13 amino acids. From germline, CDR1 is GTSNPN and CDR2 SVGIG (reference sequence). DNA of the CDR3: TGTGCCTGGAGGACAGGGGGAAGCTATGGCTACACCTTC. Translating gives CAWRTGGSYGYTF.

CDR3 protein: CASSQLPSGGAGDTQYF. CDR3 DNA sequence: TGTGCCAGCAGCCAACTCCCTAGCGGGGGGGCTGGAGATACGCAGTATTTT. This chain links TRBV4-2 with TRBJ2-3; 12 bases line up with TRBD2. The CDR3 has 17 amino acids. V dropped 2 bases and J dropped 5; count of bases not matched to a gene: 8. The germline V gene has CDR1 LGHNA and CDR2 YNFKEQ.

The chain has TRBV7-5 and TRBJ2-7; the table's D gene call, TRBD2, was not cross checked with the DNA. TRBV7-5 is described as a pseudogene. There are 18 residues in the CDR3. CDR3 coding DNA: TGTGCCAGAAGCCCTCGGACTAGCGGGGGGCGAAGCTCCTACGAGCAGTACGTC. It is translated as CARSPRTSGGRSSYEQYV.

The chain joins TRBV19 to TRBJ2-1; a weak D match, TRBD1 (6 bases). The germline gives CDR1 LNHDA, CDR2 SQIVND (reference sequence). Trimming left V 6 bases short and J 3 bases short, with 15 bases between. This CDR3 has 15 residues. Here the CDR3 reads CASRTTGPYYNEQFF. CDR3 DNA sequence: TGTGCCAGTAGGACCACAGGGCCCTACTACAATGAGCAGTTCTTC.

The V and J genes are TRBV30 and TRBJ2-7, with a weak D call TRBD2 (6 bases). The CDR3 has 13 residues. The V end was cut by 1 base, the J end by 5 bases, with 12 bases between. Germline CDR1 reads GTSNPN; CDR2 reads SVGIG (reference sequence). The CDR3 region has the DNA TGTGCCTGGAGTGCGGGGGTCTACAACGAGCAGTACGTC. Its translation: CAWSAGVYNEQYV.

The chain is built from TRBV4-1 and TRBJ2-7; 9 bases map to TRBD2. The germline V gene has CDR1 MGHRA and CDR2 YSYEKL. CDR3 size: 15 residues. Trimming removed 8 bases from V and 2 bases from J; junction bases left unmatched: 10. The CDR3 DNA sequence: TGCGCCAGCGCCCCTTCGACTAGCGGCGCCTACGAGCAGTACGTC. Translation gives CASAPSTSGAYEQYV.

The CDR3 sequence: CASTGVRANYGYTF. In DNA, the CDR3 is TGTGCCAGCACGGGGGTTCGGGCTAACTATGGCTACACCTTC. The rearrangement uses TRBV28 and TRBJ1-2, with D perhaps matching TRBD1 (5 bases). V was pared by 7 bases and J by 0 bases, with 12 bases between. Germline V gene sequence: CDR1 MDHEN, CDR2 SYDVKM. The CDR3 extends over 14 amino acids.

About this clone itself: Other DNA variants within this sample encode the same CDR3. The chain has TRBV12-3 or TRBV12-4 and TRBJ1-2; the D is unclear. The V end lost 5 bases, the J end lost 0 bases, and 7 bases lay between the germline ends. The CDR3 runs 13 residues. The CDR3 loop is CASSPTANYGYTF. The CDR3 DNA is TGTGCCAGCAGTCCTACAGCTAACTATGGCTACACCTTC.

The chain employs TRBV5-6 and TRBJ1-3, with 7 positions matching TRBD1. V lost 3 bases, J lost 4 bases, and 16 bases stayed unmatched. CDR3 size: 18 residues. Per germline, CDR1 SGHDT and CDR2 YYEEEE. The CDR3 sequence is CASSSDGQEGLMGNTIYF. The CDR3 DNA is TGTGCCAGCAGCTCGGACGGACAGGAAGGACTAATGGGAAACACCATATATTTT.

V and J are TRBV5-1 and TRBJ1-2; a possible D gene is TRBD1 (5 bases). V lost 5 bases, J lost 0 bases, and 11 bases lay in between. CDR1 SGHRS and CDR2 YFSETQ come from the germline V gene. The CDR3 runs 14 residues. The CDR3 reads CASRGGNTNYGYTF. CDR3 DNA: TGCGCCAGCAGGGGGGGGAATACTAACTATGGCTACACCTTC.

In DNA, the CDR3 is TGCGCCAGCAGCCAAAAAGAGACTAACTATGGCTACACCTTC. This encodes CASSQKETNYGYTF. The J gene is TRBJ1-2, the V gene TRBV4-1; D unclear. Germline V CDR1 and CDR2: MGHRA, YSYEKL. Trimming removed 2 bases from V and 0 bases from J, with 7 bases in between. The CDR3 loop spans 14 amino acids.

This rearrangement joins TRBV6-5 to TRBJ2-7; 8 bases are shared with TRBD2. The V gene's germline CDR1 is MNHEY and CDR2 SVGAGI. This CDR3 has 14 amino acids. Trimming took 8 bases from V and 1 from J; bases not matched to a gene: 7. CDR3 coding DNA: TGTGCCAGCCACAGCGGGAGTGGTTCCTACGAGCAGTACTTC. Protein product: CASHSGSGSYEQYF.

The chain carries TRBV20-1 and TRBJ2-3, with a possible D match to TRBD2 (7 bases). Trimming shortened V by 3 bases and J by 1 base, and 11 bases separated the two germline ends. The CDR3 is 14 residues long. Germline values: CDR1 DFQATT, CDR2 SNEGSKA (reference sequence). The CDR3 reads CSASTGGGTDTQYF. CDR3 DNA sequence: TGCAGTGCTAGTACGGGGGGCGGCACAGATACGCAGTATTTT.

The genes are TRBV2 and TRBJ2-5; tentatively, D is TRBD1 (6 bases). The V gene's germline CDR1 is SNHLY and CDR2 FYNNEI. The CDR3 spans 13 residues. V lost 5 bases, J lost 2 bases, and 9 bases lay in between. The CDR3 nucleotides read TGTGCCAGCAGTAACACAGGGCAAGAGACCCAGTACTTC. It translates to CASSNTGQETQYF.